This T cell receptor (beta chain) appears in the sequencing data of a study of shared clonotypes between healthy human individuals. This table comes from immunoSEQ multiplex PCR, and its TCRdb copy is limited to in-frame clones, with some not included. Of under 2,500,000 clones in the sample, about 94% were seen once. Into CD45RA+ naive and CD45RA-negative memory subsets, the CD4+ cells were split. Details on this clone: Distinct nucleotide sequences in the sample also encode this CDR3.

V lost 1 base to trimming and J lost 6 bases, with 4 bases between them. CDR3 length equals 12 residues. The germline gives CDR1 MNHNS, CDR2 SASEGT. Sample: naive CD4+ T cells sorted from blood. Regarding subset: CD45RA+ positively selected. The V and J genes are TRBV6-1 and TRBJ1-5; D is unclear. The sequence derives from a man aged 18 to 35 in good health. CDR3 DNA sequence: TGTGCCAGCAGTGAAGGGGCTCAGCCCCAGCATTTT. It is translated as CASSEGAQPQHF.